A selection of T cell receptor beta chains follows, all from one sample in a study of cytomegalovirus exposure and HLA in healthy donors. The protocol was immunoSEQ multiplex PCR, while the TCRdb copy is restricted to in-frame clones and leaves out a portion. The data contain about 62,000 clones, 70% to 90% of them singletons. Material for sequencing was PBMCs. All receptors come from a young man in good health and CMV-seronegative. Both conserved end residues are part of each CDR3. The D gene is left open where the match is weak. Rows may omit the clone size; those that give it use once, few, many or a size class.

d_call: TRBD1; clone_size: -; j_call: TRBJ1-2; v_call: TRBV30; cdr3_nt: TGTGCCTGGAGTCGTTCAGGGGGTCCATATGGCTACACCTTC; cdr3_aa: CAWSRSGGPYGYTF
d_call: TRBD1; clone_size: -; j_call: TRBJ2-7; v_call: TRBV15; cdr3_nt: TGTGCCACCAGCAGAGAAGGGGACAGCGGCTACGAGCAGTACTTC; cdr3_aa: CATSREGDSGYEQYF
d_call: -; clone_size: -; j_call: TRBJ2-7; v_call: TRBV7-9; cdr3_nt: TGTGCCAGCAGCGGTCCGCTGACACCTTCCTACGAGCAGTACTTC; cdr3_aa: CASSGPLTPSYEQYF
d_call: -; clone_size: -; j_call: TRBJ1-5; v_call: TRBV6-1; cdr3_nt: TGTGCCGGGGCTAAAGGGAAGAATCAGCCCCAGCATTTT; cdr3_aa: CAGAKGKNQPQHF
d_call: TRBD2; clone_size: once; j_call: TRBJ2-5; v_call: TRBV4-1; cdr3_nt: TGCGCCAGCAGCCAGTTGAAGACTAGCGGGGTACAAGAGACCCAGTACTTC; cdr3_aa: CASSQLKTSGVQETQYF
d_call: TRBD1; clone_size: -; j_call: TRBJ1-4; v_call: TRBV11-2; cdr3_nt: TGTGCCAGCAGCGTGACAGGGTTAACTAATGAAAAACTGTTTTTT; cdr3_aa: CASSVTGLTNEKLFF
d_call: -; clone_size: -; j_call: TRBJ2-1; v_call: TRBV10-3; cdr3_nt: TGTGCCAGCGCCCTTGGACTGAGCTCCTACAATGAGCAGTTCTTC; cdr3_aa: CASALGLSSYNEQFF
d_call: TRBD2; clone_size: -; j_call: TRBJ2-1; v_call: TRBV29-1; cdr3_nt: TGCAGCGCCCGCTCCCCTAGCGGGACCTACAATGAGCAGTTCTTC; cdr3_aa: CSARSPSGTYNEQFF
d_call: TRBD1; clone_size: -; j_call: TRBJ1-4; v_call: TRBV25-1; cdr3_nt: TGTGCCAGCGGTACAGGGGCAACTAATGAAAAACTGTTTTTT; cdr3_aa: CASGTGATNEKLFF
d_call: TRBD1; clone_size: -; j_call: TRBJ1-1; v_call: TRBV7-2; cdr3_nt: TGTGCCAGCAGCTTTAGAGGGCAGGGGGCCGAGAACACTGAAGCTTTCTTT; cdr3_aa: CASSFRGQGAENTEAFF
d_call: -; clone_size: -; j_call: TRBJ1-5; v_call: TRBV27; cdr3_nt: TGTGCCAGCGGCGACGTAGGGGTTCGTCAGCCCCAGCATTTT; cdr3_aa: CASGDVGVRQPQHF
d_call: -; clone_size: -; j_call: TRBJ1-1; v_call: TRBV10-2; cdr3_nt: TGCGCCAGCAGTGGAGGGTCGGGGAACACTGAAGCTTTCTTT; cdr3_aa: CASSGGSGNTEAFF
d_call: -; clone_size: -; j_call: TRBJ1-5; v_call: TRBV19; cdr3_nt: TGTGCCAGTACCCCGTCTAATCAGCCCCAGCATTTT; cdr3_aa: CASTPSNQPQHF
d_call: -; clone_size: -; j_call: TRBJ2-1; v_call: TRBV11-2; cdr3_nt: TGTGCCAGCACCCAAACAACCAGGGAGCAGTTCTTC; cdr3_aa: CASTQTTREQFF
d_call: -; clone_size: once; j_call: TRBJ1-1; v_call: TRBV14; cdr3_nt: TGTGCCAGCAGCCGACAGACTGAAGCTTTCTTT; cdr3_aa: CASSRQTEAFF
d_call: -; clone_size: few; j_call: TRBJ2-7; v_call: TRBV13; cdr3_nt: TGTGCCAGCAGCTCCCCCGGCAGGGCTCCGTGGGAGCAGTACTTC; cdr3_aa: CASSSPGRAPWEQYF
d_call: -; clone_size: -; j_call: TRBJ1-1; v_call: TRBV30; cdr3_nt: TGTGCCTGGAGTACAACAGGGTTCACTGAAGCTTTCTTT; cdr3_aa: CAWSTTGFTEAFF
d_call: -; clone_size: -; j_call: TRBJ1-6; v_call: TRBV30; cdr3_nt: TGTGCCACGCCCGGGGGGGCAGGGGATAATTCACCCCTCCACTTT; cdr3_aa: CATPGGAGDNSPLHF
d_call: -; clone_size: -; j_call: TRBJ1-2; v_call: TRBV28; cdr3_nt: TGTGCCAGCAGTTTAGCGGGCTGGGGCTACACCTTC; cdr3_aa: CASSLAGWGYTF
d_call: -; clone_size: -; j_call: TRBJ1-2; v_call: TRBV19; cdr3_nt: TGTGCCAGTAACACAGCCAGCACTAACTATGGCTACACCTTC; cdr3_aa: CASNTASTNYGYTF
d_call: TRBD2; clone_size: -; j_call: TRBJ2-2; v_call: TRBV6-1; cdr3_nt: TGTGCCAGCAGTGGACTAGCGGGGGGGCACGGGGAGCTGTTTTTT; cdr3_aa: CASSGLAGGHGELFF
d_call: -; clone_size: -; j_call: TRBJ2-1; v_call: TRBV7-3; cdr3_nt: TGTGCCAGCAGCTTCTCGGGGTACAATGAGCAGTTCTTC; cdr3_aa: CASSFSGYNEQFF
d_call: TRBD1; clone_size: -; j_call: TRBJ1-2; v_call: TRBV7-9; cdr3_nt: TGTGCCAGCAGTCCCGGACAGGGGAAGTACTATGGCTACACCTTC; cdr3_aa: CASSPGQGKYYGYTF
d_call: TRBD1; clone_size: -; j_call: TRBJ1-2; v_call: TRBV5-1; cdr3_nt: TGCGCCAGCAGCTCCGGGACAGAGAGCTTCGTCTATGGCTACACCTTC; cdr3_aa: CASSSGTESFVYGYTF
d_call: -; clone_size: -; j_call: TRBJ1-6; v_call: TRBV28; cdr3_nt: TGTGCCAGCAGTTTATTCATCGGCAGGGGCGATAATTCACCCCTCCACTTT; cdr3_aa: CASSLFIGRGDNSPLHF
d_call: -; clone_size: -; j_call: TRBJ2-7; v_call: TRBV7-8; cdr3_nt: TGTGCCAGCAGCTTAGATAGCAGGGTCGTGTACGAGCAGTACTTC; cdr3_aa: CASSLDSRVVYEQYF
d_call: -; clone_size: once; j_call: TRBJ2-3; v_call: TRBV2; cdr3_nt: TGTGCCAGCAGCAAGGGGTCGGTGGCGACAGATACGCAGTATTTT; cdr3_aa: CASSKGSVATDTQYF
d_call: -; clone_size: -; j_call: TRBJ1-5; v_call: TRBV27; cdr3_nt: TGTGCCAGCAGTGCGGGATATAGCAATCAGCCCCAGCATTTT; cdr3_aa: CASSAGYSNQPQHF
d_call: TRBD1; clone_size: -; j_call: TRBJ1-5; v_call: TRBV30; cdr3_nt: TGTGCCTGGACAACAGGGGAAGTAAGCAATCAGCCCCAGCATTTT; cdr3_aa: CAWTTGEVSNQPQHF
d_call: -; clone_size: -; j_call: TRBJ2-3; v_call: TRBV15; cdr3_nt: TGTGCCACCAGCAGAGGCGGACTGACGCAGTATTTT; cdr3_aa: CATSRGGLTQYF
d_call: -; clone_size: -; j_call: TRBJ2-7; v_call: TRBV11-2; cdr3_nt: TGTGCCAGCAGCTTAGAGGCGGACAGTTCCTACGAGCAGTACTTC; cdr3_aa: CASSLEADSSYEQYF
d_call: TRBD1; clone_size: -; j_call: TRBJ2-2; v_call: TRBV30; cdr3_nt: TGTGCCTGGAGGTGGACAGGAACCACCGGGGAGCTGTTTTTT; cdr3_aa: CAWRWTGTTGELFF
d_call: TRBD1; clone_size: -; j_call: TRBJ2-2; v_call: TRBV13; cdr3_nt: TGTGCCAGCAGTGAGACAGGGACAAACACCGGGGAGCTGTTTTTT; cdr3_aa: CASSETGTNTGELFF
d_call: -; clone_size: -; j_call: TRBJ1-6; v_call: TRBV30; cdr3_nt: TGTGCTGGAACAAACGGCCCGACAGCTACGCCCCTCCACTTT; cdr3_aa: CAGTNGPTATPLHF
d_call: TRBD1; clone_size: -; j_call: TRBJ1-5; v_call: TRBV6-1; cdr3_nt: TGTGCCAGCACTTGGGACAGAAATCAGCCCCAGCATTTT; cdr3_aa: CASTWDRNQPQHF
d_call: -; clone_size: -; j_call: TRBJ1-4; v_call: TRBV7-2; cdr3_nt: TGTGCCAGCAGCTTGGATAGGACGGGGGAAAAACTGTTTTTT; cdr3_aa: CASSLDRTGEKLFF
d_call: TRBD1; clone_size: -; j_call: TRBJ1-5; v_call: TRBV6-5; cdr3_nt: TGTGCCACCTACCAGGGGGCTGGCCAGCCCCAGCATTTT; cdr3_aa: CATYQGAGQPQHF
d_call: -; clone_size: few; j_call: TRBJ1-1; v_call: TRBV11-2; cdr3_nt: TGTGCCAGCAGCTTAGATTTAGGCGGGTTAGCTGAAGCTTTCTTT; cdr3_aa: CASSLDLGGLAEAFF
d_call: -; clone_size: once; j_call: TRBJ2-3; v_call: TRBV10-3; cdr3_nt: TGTGCCATCAGACTCACAGATACGCAGTATTTT; cdr3_aa: CAIRLTDTQYF
d_call: -; clone_size: once; j_call: TRBJ2-2; v_call: TRBV27; cdr3_nt: TGTGCCAGCAGTTTTTACTCGAACACCGGGGAGCTGTTTTTT; cdr3_aa: CASSFYSNTGELFF
d_call: TRBD1; clone_size: -; j_call: TRBJ1-5; v_call: TRBV29-1; cdr3_nt: TGCAGCGTCCAACAGGGGGCAAATCAGCCCCAGCATTTT; cdr3_aa: CSVQQGANQPQHF
d_call: -; clone_size: -; j_call: TRBJ2-7; v_call: TRBV13; cdr3_nt: TGTGCCAGCAGCCCCGCGGGGATCTACGAGCAGTACTTC; cdr3_aa: CASSPAGIYEQYF
d_call: -; clone_size: once; j_call: TRBJ2-3; v_call: TRBV28; cdr3_nt: TGTGCCAGCAGCCGAAGCCGGGACTCTAGCACAGATACGCAGTATTTT; cdr3_aa: CASSRSRDSSTDTQYF
d_call: -; clone_size: -; j_call: TRBJ2-5; v_call: TRBV19; cdr3_nt: TGTGCCAGGGCGGGACCTCTCCAAGAGACCCAGTACTTC; cdr3_aa: CARAGPLQETQYF
d_call: -; clone_size: -; j_call: TRBJ2-1; v_call: TRBV6-5; cdr3_nt: TGTGCCAGCAGTTACTCGCGGGGGCCTCCCTACAATGAGCAGTTCTTC; cdr3_aa: CASSYSRGPPYNEQFF
d_call: -; clone_size: -; j_call: TRBJ1-3; v_call: TRBV2; cdr3_nt: TGTGCCAGCAGTGAGGATACAGGTTCCCTCGGAAACACCATATATTTT; cdr3_aa: CASSEDTGSLGNTIYF
d_call: TRBD1; clone_size: once; j_call: TRBJ2-7; v_call: TRBV11-2; cdr3_nt: TGTGCCAGCAGCCAAGGACAGGCCTACGAGCAGTACTTC; cdr3_aa: CASSQGQAYEQYF